The entry below describes one T cell receptor beta chain. Germline CDR1 and CDR2: SGHTA and FQGTGA. Trimming shortened V by 2 bases and J by 9 bases, and 17 bases separated the two germline ends. The CDR3 runs to 15 residues. These data come from a study of patients and donors after allogeneic stem cell transplantation. TCRdb processed the RT-PCR reads anew with MiXCR; each CDR3 protein has one entry. The sample lists over 350,000 distinct CDR3 sequences; 15% to 20% were seen once. The rearrangement joins TRBV7-3 to TRBJ2-1; the D gene is possibly TRBD1 (6 bases). Sequencing input: blood, either unsorted or a sorted T cell fraction (not recorded which). This TCR was recovered from a human donor who was either an allogeneic HSCT recipient or a stem cell or donor lymphocyte infusion donor (not recorded which). It is not recorded whose cells these are; they may come from a transplant donor. The CDR3 region is CASSLDSGARGEQFF. In DNA, the CDR3 is TGTGCCAGCAGCTTAGATTCTGGCGCCAGGGGTGAGCAGTTCTTC.